This T cell receptor beta chain stems from a study of T cell responses to AZD1222 COVID-19 vaccine. The germline V and J ends were trimmed by 5 bases and 1 base, with 8 bases remaining between them. This CDR3 has 13 residues. Germline assignment: CDR1 SGHTA and CDR2 FQGNSA. The table came from immunoSEQ multiplex PCR; TCRdb's copy has only in-frame clones and leaves some out. The sample lists roughly 130,000 clones, 92% seen once, with roughly 4% in the top ten. The clonotype comes from an adult who received the AZD1222 COVID-19 vaccine. This chain joins TRBV7-2 and TRBJ1-2; D is undetermined. The sample consisted of peripheral blood, taken 28 days after the second AZD1222 dose. CDR3 protein: CASSPEINYGYTF. DNA for the CDR3: TGTGCCAGCAGCCCGGAAATTAACTATGGCTACACCTTC.